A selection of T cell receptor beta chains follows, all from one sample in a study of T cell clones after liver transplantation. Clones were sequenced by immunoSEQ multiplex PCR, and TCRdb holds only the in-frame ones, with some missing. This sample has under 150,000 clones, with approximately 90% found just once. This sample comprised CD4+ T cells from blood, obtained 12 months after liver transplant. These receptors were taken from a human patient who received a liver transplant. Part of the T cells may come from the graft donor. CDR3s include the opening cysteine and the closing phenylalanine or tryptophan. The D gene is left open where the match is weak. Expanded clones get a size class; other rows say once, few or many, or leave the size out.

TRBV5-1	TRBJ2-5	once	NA	CASSPRAGQETQYF	TGCGCCAGCAGTCCTCGCGCAGGGCAAGAGACCCAGTACTTC
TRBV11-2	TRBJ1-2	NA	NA	CASSRIQWALQPYGYTF	TGTGCCAGCAGCCGTATTCAATGGGCTCTCCAACCTTATGGCTACACCTTC
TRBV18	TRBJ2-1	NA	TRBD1	CASSPLGTGGANEQFF	TGTGCCAGCTCACCACTGGGGACAGGGGGAGCCAATGAGCAGTTCTTC
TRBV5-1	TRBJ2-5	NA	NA	CASSLRPTQGQETQYF	TGCGCCAGCAGCCTACGTCCTACTCAGGGACAAGAGACCCAGTACTTC
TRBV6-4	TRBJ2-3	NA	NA	CASSAGHTRTDTQYF	TGTGCCAGCAGTGCCGGGCATACTCGCACAGATACGCAGTATTTT
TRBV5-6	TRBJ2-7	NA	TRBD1	CASSRTGTYEQYF	TGTGCCAGCAGCCGGACAGGGACCTACGAGCAGTACTTC
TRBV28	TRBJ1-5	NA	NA	CASSLDQPQHF	TGTGCCAGCAGTCTCGACCAGCCCCAGCATTTT
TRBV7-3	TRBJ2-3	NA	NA	CASSFTYTDTQYF	TGTGCCAGCAGCTTCACCTACACAGATACGCAGTATTTT
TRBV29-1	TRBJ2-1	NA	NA	CSVGGNATEQFF	TGCAGCGTTGGGGGGAATGCTACTGAGCAGTTCTTC
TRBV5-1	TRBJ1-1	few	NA	CASSLAGNTEAFF	TGCGCCAGCAGCTTGGCCGGCAACACTGAAGCTTTCTTT
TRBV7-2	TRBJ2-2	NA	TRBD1	CASSSDRGREVELFF	TGTGCCAGCAGCTCCGACAGGGGGCGGGAGGTGGAGCTGTTTTTT
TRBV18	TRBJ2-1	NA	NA	CASSLPYYNEQFF	TGTGCCAGCTCACTACCATACTACAATGAGCAGTTCTTC
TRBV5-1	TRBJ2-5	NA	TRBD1	CASSPQGGQETQYF	TGCGCCAGCAGTCCACAGGGGGGCCAAGAGACCCAGTACTTC
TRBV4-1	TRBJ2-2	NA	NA	CASSLELATTGELFF	TGCGCCAGCAGCCTCGAACTAGCTACCACCGGGGAGCTGTTTTTT
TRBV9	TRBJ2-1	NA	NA	CASSVGVREQNNEQFF	TGTGCCAGCAGCGTAGGGGTCAGGGAACAGAACAATGAGCAGTTCTTC
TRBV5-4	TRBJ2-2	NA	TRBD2	CASSLVAGLNTGELFF	TGTGCCAGCAGCTTGGTAGCGGGATTGAACACCGGGGAGCTGTTTTTT
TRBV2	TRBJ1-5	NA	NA	CASSGQRIRDQPQHF	TGTGCCAGCAGTGGACAGAGAATCAGGGATCAGCCCCAGCATTTT
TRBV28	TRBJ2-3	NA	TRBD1	CASSFVQGTRARSQYF	TGTGCCAGCAGTTTTGTACAGGGGACACGAGCCCGTTCGCAGTATTTT
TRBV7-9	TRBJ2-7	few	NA	CASRWNTGSEQYF	TGTGCCAGCAGATGGAATACAGGGAGCGAGCAGTACTTC
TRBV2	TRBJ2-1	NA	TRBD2	CASSESLSGRLYNEQFF	TGTGCCAGCAGTGAGTCCCTTAGCGGGCGACTCTACAATGAGCAGTTCTTC
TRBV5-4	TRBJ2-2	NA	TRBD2	CASSPGLAGVSGELFF	TGTGCCAGCAGCCCGGGACTAGCGGGAGTCTCCGGGGAGCTGTTTTTT
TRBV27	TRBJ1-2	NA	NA	CASSYREDYGYTF	TGTGCCAGCAGTTACAGGGAGGACTATGGCTACACCTTC